The rows below give T cell receptor beta chains drawn from one sample of a study of blood T cell repertoires in COVID-19. The data were produced by immunoSEQ multiplex PCR, yet TCRdb's version contains in-frame clones alone and is incomplete. The sample consists of under 300,000 clones, 80% to 90% of them appearing once. Sample: PBMCs or T cells enriched from blood (not recorded which). These receptors were obtained from a woman younger than 30 who had recovered from COVID-19. CDR3s include the opening cysteine and the closing phenylalanine or tryptophan. D genes are given only for firm matches.

v_gene,len,j_gene,d_gene,CDR3nt,CDR3aa
TRBV5-1,15,TRBJ2-1,TRBD2,TGCGCCAGCAGGTTTAGCGGGGGGGCTCACAATGAGCAGTTCTTC,CASRFSGGAHNEQFF
TRBV2,13,TRBJ2-5,TRBD2,TGTGCCAGCAGTGCTAGCGGGGGAGAGACCCAGTACTTC,CASSASGGETQYF
TRBV6-5,13,TRBJ1-2,TRBD1,TGTGCCAGCAGAAGGGACAGGGAGAATGGCTACACCTTC,CASRRDRENGYTF
TRBV5-8,14,TRBJ1-2,NA,TGTGCCAGCAGCTTGGAGGCAGGGGACTATGGCTACACCTTC,CASSLEAGDYGYTF
TRBV6-6,16,TRBJ2-2,NA,TGTGCCAGCAGTGTCCGGGACTGGTCCCTCGCCGGGGAGCTGTTTTTT,CASSVRDWSLAGELFF
TRBV29-1,14,TRBJ1-2,NA,TGCAGCGCTACGGGGCCCGGGAGTAACTATGGCTACACCTTC,CSATGPGSNYGYTF
TRBV10-3,14,TRBJ1-2,NA,TGTGCCATCAGTGCCGCGGTCCTTAACTATGGCTACACCTTC,CAISAAVLNYGYTF
TRBV20-1,12,TRBJ2-2,NA,TGCAGTGCTAGTGGGAGATCCGGGGAGCTGTTTTTT,CSASGRSGELFF
TRBV21-1,16,TRBJ1-2,NA,TGTGCCAGCAGCAAAAAGGATGACAGCCCTAACTATGGCTACACCTTC,CASSKKDDSPNYGYTF
TRBV27,16,TRBJ2-1,TRBD2,TGTGCCAGCAGTTTCTATACTAGCGGGGGACCCAATGAGCAGTTCTTC,CASSFYTSGGPNEQFF
TRBV4-2,15,TRBJ1-1,NA,TGTGCCAGCAGCCAAGAGGGGGGTGGGGTCGCTGAAGCTTTCTTT,CASSQEGGGVAEAFF
TRBV6-5,14,TRBJ2-3,NA,TGTGCCAGCAGCCGAGGAAGGTTCACAGATACGCAGTATTTT,CASSRGRFTDTQYF
TRBV6-1,14,TRBJ1-2,NA,TGTGCCAGCAGTGAAGCATTGGGGCAGAATGGCTACACCTTC,CASSEALGQNGYTF
TRBV18,14,TRBJ2-7,TRBD2,TGTGCCAGCTCACCACCTAGCGGGACCTACGAGCAGTACTTC,CASSPPSGTYEQYF
TRBV19,14,TRBJ2-1,NA,TGTGCCAGTAGTAGGGCAGGAACCTACAATGAGCAGTTCTTC,CASSRAGTYNEQFF
TRBV5-6,15,TRBJ2-2,NA,TGTGCCAGCAGTAGGACAGCTCGGGGTACCGGGGAGCTGTTTTTT,CASSRTARGTGELFF
TRBV30,16,TRBJ1-5,TRBD1,TGTGCCTGGAGTTCGGACAGGTCTTATAGCAATCAGCCCCAGCATTTT,CAWSSDRSYSNQPQHF
TRBV10-3,11,TRBJ2-7,TRBD1,TGTGCCATCAAGGGGGCTGACGAGCAGTACTTC,CAIKGADEQYF
TRBV12-3/TRBV12-4,12,TRBJ1-2,NA,TGTGCCAGCAGTTTGGGGGGGGTCGGCTACACCTTC,CASSLGGVGYTF
TRBV4-2,14,TRBJ1-5,NA,TGTGCCAGCAGCCAATCGTCGACTTTTCAGCCCCAGCATTTT,CASSQSSTFQPQHF
TRBV10-3,16,TRBJ2-2,TRBD2,TGTGCCACCAATACCCCTAGCGGCTTAAACACCGGGGAGCTGTTTTTT,CATNTPSGLNTGELFF
TRBV19,15,TRBJ1-1,NA,TGTGCCAGTAGTAATTTAGGCAGGGGAAACACTGAAGCTTTCTTT,CASSNLGRGNTEAFF
TRBV19,18,TRBJ1-5,NA,TGTGCCAGTAGTATCTCAAGCACAGCTCATTTCAGCAATCAGCCCCAGCATTTT,CASSISSTAHFSNQPQHF
TRBV10-3,15,TRBJ1-2,NA,TGTGCCATCAGCGACTTGGTACAGGCTAACTATGGCTACACCTTC,CAISDLVQANYGYTF
TRBV5-1,17,TRBJ2-2,TRBD2,TGCGCCAGCAGCTTGGGGATTCGCGGGGGGGCCGTCGGGGAGCTGTTTTTT,CASSLGIRGGAVGELFF
TRBV9,16,TRBJ2-1,TRBD1,TGTGCCAGCAGCGTAGATCCAGGGGGCGAATACAATGAGCAGTTCTTC,CASSVDPGGEYNEQFF
TRBV7-7,16,TRBJ2-2,TRBD2,TGTGCTAGCAGTCCCGAGAGCGGGGGGGTGACCGGGGAGCTGTTTTTT,CASSPESGGVTGELFF
TRBV10-3,18,TRBJ1-2,TRBD1,TGTGCCATCAGTGAGATTGTTCGGACAGGGGTAATGCTCTATGGCTACACCTTC,CAISEIVRTGVMLYGYTF
TRBV28,14,TRBJ1-4,NA,TGTGCCAGCAGCTCCAGGGACTCGGGAGAAAAACTGTTTTTT,CASSSRDSGEKLFF
TRBV7-6,14,TRBJ2-5,TRBD1,TGTGCCAGCAGTCACGGACAGGGCATAGAGACCCAGTACTTC,CASSHGQGIETQYF
TRBV4-2,16,TRBJ1-2,TRBD1,TGTGCCAGCAGCCAGATAAGTACCGGGACAGTCTATGGCTACACCTTC,CASSQISTGTVYGYTF
TRBV28,12,TRBJ1-5,NA,TGTGCCAGTAGGGGAAGCAATCAGCCCCAGCATTTT,CASRGSNQPQHF